Shown below are 25 T cell receptor beta chains from a single sample sequenced in a study of control samples from healthy donors and cancer patients. Generated by immunoSEQ multiplex PCR, the TCRdb table keeps only in-frame clones and is missing some. Among roughly 30,000 clones listed, approximately 94% were seen once. The sequenced material came from PBMCs. Receptors originate from a man aged 35 to 55 with colorectal cancer.

This clone was recorded once. This chain joins TRBV9 and TRBJ2-1; the match to TRBD1 covers 10 bases. CDR1 SGDLS and CDR2 YYNGEE come from the germline V gene. The CDR3 length is 15 residues. V dropped 3 bases and J dropped 5; count of bases not matched to a gene: 5. CDR3 nucleotides: TGTGCCAGCAGCGATCGGACAGGGGGGAACAATGAGCAGTTCTTC. Translating gives CASSDRTGGNNEQFF. Combining the CDR3 with reference TRBV9 and TRBJ2-1 gives the whole variable domain DSGVTQTPKHLITATGQRVTLRCSPRSGDLSVYWYQQSLDQGLQFLIQYYNGEERAKGNILERFSAQQFPDLHSELNLSSLELGDSALYFCASSDRTGGNNEQFFGPGTRLTVL.

The chain links TRBV6-5 to TRBJ1-5; 8 bases are shared with TRBD1. The V gene end was trimmed by 2 bases and the J gene end by 9 bases; junction bases not matched to a gene: 12. The CDR3 spans 16 residues. CDR1 is MNHEY, CDR2 SVGAGI, per germline. In DNA form, the CDR3 reads TGTGCCAGCAGTTACCGGGCAGGGGGCGGGCCGGGGCCCCAGCATTTT. Amino acid sequence: CASSYRAGGGPGPQHF.

The chain joins TRBV5-1 to TRBJ1-2; the match to TRBD1 covers 9 bases. Germline V gene data show CDR1 as SGHRS and CDR2 as YFSETQ. This CDR3 contains 15 residues. The V and J ends lost 3 bases and 3 bases, in that order; junction bases with no gene match: 6. The CDR3 DNA is TGCGCCAGCAGCTCGGGGACAGGGAGGGACTATGGCTACACCTTC. It specifies CASSSGTGRDYGYTF.

J is TRBJ1-6 and V is TRBV5-1; perhaps TRBD1 as D (5 bases). V was cut by 4 bases and J by 3 bases, with 17 bases left in between. There are 17 residues in the CDR3. In germline, CDR1 is SGHRS, CDR2 YFSETQ. In DNA form, the CDR3 reads TGCGCCAGCAGCATCGTAACCGGGACGGACTATAATTCACCCCTCCACTTT. Translating it yields CASSIVTGTDYNSPLHF.

The genes are TRBV11-2 and TRBJ1-2, with D unresolved. Germline V lookup: CDR1 SGHAT, CDR2 FQNNGV. V gave up 1 base and J gave up 5 bases, with 8 bases separating them. The CDR3 has 13 residues. This CDR3 reads CASSLGTEYGYTF. As DNA, the CDR3 is TGTGCCAGCAGCTTAGGTACAGAGTATGGCTACACCTTC.

The chain joins TRBV5-1 to TRBJ2-7; TRBD1 might be the D (5 bases). Trimming pared 0 bases from V and 9 bases from J, leaving 10 bases between. There are 12 residues in the CDR3. Germline CDR1 SGHRS, CDR2 YFSETQ. CDR3 protein: CASSLEGVRQYF. Written as DNA, the CDR3 is TGCGCCAGCAGCTTGGAAGGGGTTAGGCAGTACTTC.

This chain connects TRBV7-3 to TRBJ1-1, with D maybe TRBD1 (5 bases). V was trimmed by 2 bases and J by 0 bases, leaving 7 bases between them. The V gene's germline CDR1 is SGHTA and CDR2 FQGTGA. The CDR3 length is 14 residues. CDR3 in amino acids: CASSLGGMNTEAFF. The DNA of the CDR3 is TGTGCCAGCAGCTTAGGGGGTATGAACACTGAAGCTTTCTTT.

The CDR3 spells CASSLQDRGGTEAFF. In DNA form, the CDR3 reads TGTGCCAGCTCACTACAGGACAGGGGAGGCACTGAAGCTTTCTTT. This chain connects TRBV18 to TRBJ1-1, with TRBD1 matching over 9 bases. The CDR3 has 15 residues. Trimming took 4 bases from V and 4 from J; bases not matched to a gene: 7. Germline lookup yields CDR1 KGHSH and CDR2 LQKENI.

The chain couples TRBV18 to TRBJ1-1, with 7 nucleotides matching TRBD1. Germline CDR1 reads KGHSH; CDR2 reads LQKENI. The CDR3 is 15 amino acids. J lost 2 bases, V lost 5 bases, and 8 bases had no gene match. The CDR3 DNA follows: TGTGCCAGCTCAACCTCGACAGGGCGTAACACTGAAGCTTTCTTT. Translation gives CASSTSTGRNTEAFF.

V usage is TRBV5-1 and J usage is TRBJ2-2; TRBD1 or TRBD2 may be the D gene (5 bases each). The ends were cut back, 4 bases at V and 4 bases at J, with 8 bases in the middle. CDR3 length equals 13 residues. CDR1 and CDR2 from the germline V gene are SGHRS and YFSETQ. The CDR3 sequence: CASSRDLTGELFF. CDR3 bases: TGCGCCAGCAGCCGGGACCTCACCGGGGAGCTGTTTTTT.

The CDR3, as DNA: TGCAGCGTTGGTCTTGCAGGGCCTGGGACCCAGTACTTC. Protein product: CSVGLAGPGTQYF. The chain combines TRBV29-1 with TRBJ2-5; D may be TRBD1 (5 bases). The V and J ends lost 4 bases and 7 bases respectively, with 16 bases between them. Per the germline V gene, CDR1 is SQVTM and CDR2 is ANQGSEA. The CDR3 sequence is 13 residues long.

Only one count was recorded for this clone. The V and J genes are TRBV7-3 and TRBJ2-3; unclear D gene. CDR1 is SGHTA and CDR2 is FQGTGA in the germline V gene. The CDR3 has 13 amino acids. Trimming cost V 1 base and J 7 bases, with 9 bases left between them. The CDR3 reads CASSLMGSNTQYF. The CDR3 DNA is TGTGCCAGCAGCTTAATGGGCTCAAATACGCAGTATTTT.

V is TRBV19 and J is TRBJ1-2, with unresolved D. The CDR3 consists of 16 residues. Trimming took 3 bases from V and 3 from J, leaving 17 bases between them. CDR1 and CDR2 (germline): LNHDA, SQIVND (reference sequence). The CDR3 is CASSIYGMDSHYGYTF. The CDR3 DNA follows: TGTGCCAGTAGTATCTATGGGATGGACTCACACTATGGCTACACCTTC.

The V and J genes are TRBV19 and TRBJ1-1; D is ambiguous. The CDR3 is 14 residues long. Trimming pared 10 bases from V and 0 bases from J, leaving 15 bases between. In germline, CDR1 is LNHDA, CDR2 SQIVND (reference sequence). This CDR3 is CATDAGSLNTEAFF. CDR3 in DNA: TGTGCCACCGATGCGGGGTCCCTGAACACTGAAGCTTTCTTT.

The chain joins TRBV6-5 to TRBJ1-2, with 8 bases lining up with TRBD1. Germline CDR1 and CDR2: MNHEY and SVGAGI. Trimming took 6 bases from V and 5 from J; bases not matched to a gene: 8. The CDR3 loop spans 14 amino acids. The CDR3 DNA reads as TGTGCCAGCAGCCCCGGACAGGGAGGGTATGGCTACACCTTC. Amino acid sequence: CASSPGQGGYGYTF.

This clone was recorded only once. The V gene is TRBV30, the J gene TRBJ2-5; 9 bases are shared with TRBD1. Germline V lookup: CDR1 GTSNPN, CDR2 SVGIG (reference sequence). With 3 bases clipped from V and 5 bases from J, the junction kept 7 bases outside the gene matches. CDR3 size: 14 residues. CDR3 bases: TGTGCCTGGAGCAAGGGACAGGGTGGGGAGACCCAGTACTTC. Translated, it gives CAWSKGQGGETQYF.

This chain uses TRBV4-3 with TRBJ2-3, with a tentative D call TRBD2 (6 bases). This CDR3 region has 15 residues. V was cut by 0 bases and J by 5 bases, with 12 bases left in between. Germline CDR1 reads LGHNA; CDR2 reads YSLEER. This chain's CDR3 is CASSQDSGTQDTQYF. The CDR3 DNA reads as TGCGCCAGCAGCCAAGATTCTGGGACTCAAGATACGCAGTATTTT.

The chain carries TRBV12-5 and TRBJ1-2; D may be TRBD1 (6 bases). V was pared by 5 bases and J by 7 bases, with 14 bases between. CDR1 is LGHNT and CDR2 is FRNRAP in the germline V gene. This CDR3 has 13 residues. Here the CDR3 reads CASGQNDRTGYTF. DNA of the CDR3: TGTGCTAGTGGTCAAAATGACAGGACTGGCTACACCTTC.

The rearrangement joins TRBV18 to TRBJ1-3; a possible D gene is TRBD1 (5 bases). The ends were cut back, 3 bases at V and 0 bases at J, with 15 bases in the middle. The CDR3 covers 17 residues. Germline assignment: CDR1 KGHSH and CDR2 LQKENI. This CDR3 reads CASSPGGEPFSGNTIYF. Here the CDR3 DNA reads TGTGCCAGCTCACCGGGGGGAGAACCGTTCTCTGGAAACACCATATATTTT.

The chain links TRBV27 to TRBJ1-2; the match to TRBD1 covers 9 bases. This CDR3 has 19 residues. After removal of 2 bases from V and 3 bases from J, the junction contained 16 bases not matched to a gene. CDR1 is MNHEY and CDR2 is SMNVEV in the germline V gene (reference sequence). Here the CDR3 reads CASSLRPNRGRSADYGYTF. The DNA of the CDR3 is TGTGCCAGCAGTTTACGGCCTAACAGGGGGCGTAGTGCCGACTATGGCTACACCTTC.

The rearrangement joins TRBV7-8 to TRBJ2-7; D gene uncertain. The CDR3 runs to 14 residues. The V end was cut by 5 bases, the J end by 0 bases, with 11 bases between. Germline V CDR1 and CDR2: SGHVS, FQNEAQ. The CDR3 spells CASSPRTVSYEQYF. DNA for the CDR3: TGTGCCAGCAGCCCGAGGACGGTCTCCTACGAGCAGTACTTC.

This chain uses TRBV7-8 with TRBJ1-1, with D unclear. Germline lookup yields CDR1 SGHVS and CDR2 FQNEAQ. The V end lost 1 base, the J end lost 7 bases, and 10 bases lay between the germline ends. The CDR3 sequence is 13 residues long. CDR3: CASSLDLDFEAFF. The DNA for the CDR3 is TGTGCCAGCAGCTTAGATCTAGATTTTGAAGCTTTCTTT.

This clone was detected once. V gene TRBV12-3 or TRBV12-4 combines with J gene TRBJ2-5; D not certain. CDR3 size: 13 residues. V dropped 0 bases and J dropped 5 bases, with 7 bases sitting between them. CDR3: CASSLAPSETQYF. The CDR3 DNA reads as TGTGCCAGCAGTTTAGCGCCCAGCGAGACCCAGTACTTC.

The chain carries TRBV19 and TRBJ1-6, with D possibly TRBD1 on 5 matching bases. With 3 bases removed from V and 0 bases from J, the gap between germline ends came to 9 bases. This CDR3 is 16 amino acids long. The germline V gene has CDR1 LNHDA and CDR2 SQIVND (reference sequence). The CDR3 spells CASSISGSSYNSPLHF. As DNA, the CDR3 is TGTGCCAGTAGTATTTCAGGGAGCTCCTATAATTCACCCCTCCACTTT.

This chain uses TRBV7-9 with TRBJ1-2, with 7 bases fitting TRBD1. Germline V gene sequence: CDR1 SEHNR, CDR2 FQNEAQ (reference sequence). V dropped 5 bases and J dropped 7; count of bases not matched to a gene: 7. The CDR3 extends over 13 amino acids. CDR3 sequence (DNA): TGTGCCAGCAGCCCCCGACAGGGCGGTGGCTACACCTTC. Translated, it gives CASSPRQGGGYTF.